This record looks at one T cell receptor (beta chain) sequence and its context. Its antigen remains unidentified. No per-base quality is available; no much larger clone lies one base away. This entry belongs to a study of cytotoxic CD8 clonotypes in ibrutinib-treated CLL (dated by TCRdb to the early 2020s). As for the study more broadly: The cohort included some 14 treatment-naive and roughly 10 relapsed/refractory patients; around 17 were IGHV unmutated. Of the 86 participants in the trial, roughly 26 had longitudinal samples available. On average, each sample had some 260,000 productive templates and approximately 89,000 productive rearrangements. Partial responses were observed in about 25 patients and complete responses in 2; after a median follow-up of roughly 62 months, remission was maintained in some 14 patients and progression was observed in approximately 12. Response samples were taken after a median of 12 months on treatment, ranging from roughly 6 to 36 months. Patients were still on ibrutinib when every remission and progressive disease sample was collected. Cryopreserved peripheral blood mononuclear cells were obtained prior to treatment, at the time of response, and at either disease progression or sustained remission.

Based on the germline V gene, the CDR1 and CDR2 sequences are SQVTM and ANQGSEA. Including the terminal cysteine and phenylalanine, the CDR3 comprises 10 residues. The sequence is cut down to CDR3 DNA, 30 bases in frame from base 1. At the junction V is shortened by 4 bases and J by 11 bases, with 11 bases in between. The goal of deep resolution MiSeq sequencing was a depth between 1 in 1 million and 1 in 200,000 T cells, and coverage averaged 10x per clonotype. TCR beta libraries were generated with the immunoSEQ hsTCRB Kit. As for how the authors treated the data: The data were analyzed with ImmunoSEQ Analyzer and ImmunoSEQ Data Assistant, and V, D and J gene assignments followed IMGT definitions. Clonality was computed as one minus normalized Shannon entropy of productive rearrangement frequencies, ranging from 0 to 1. Public clonotype analysis was restricted to overrepresented clonotypes comprising at least 0.05% of each patient's repertoire. About a dozen age-matched healthy donor repertoires from immuneACCESS served as clonality controls. What TCRdb holds here is the immuneACCESS table cut down to in-frame rearrangements. Part of the clones is not present; checked against another copy, under half of the missing clones reflect an unresolved V gene, and the others are unexplained. V and J calls and clone size come straight from that table; D and trimming were deduced from the DNA. Recorded for this sample are 90,000 to 100,000 clones; 60% to 80% of them occurred a single time. Less than 35% of the sample is held by the ten biggest clonotypes.

Study-wide conclusions, independent of this receptor: Public clonotypes were rare and either shrank or stayed stable during treatment, and the rise in clonality at ibrutinib response reflected expansion of private clonotypes. Clonality rose at ibrutinib response, remained stable during sustained remission, and dropped back toward baseline at progression. Baseline clonality exceeded that of age-matched healthy donors and correlated strongly with circulating CD8+ T-cell counts. Sampling times were not matched between patients in sustained remission and patients whose disease was progressing, and lymph node repertoires were not examined.

What the time point label conveys for this sample: 12 months on ibrutinib. For TCR beta library preparation, about 2.2 micrograms of genomic DNA was extracted from cryopreserved PBMCs. Longitudinal blood samples from CLL patients on ibrutinib monotherapy underwent high-throughput TCR beta sequencing. The patients took part in an open-label, single-center phase 2 trial of ibrutinib monotherapy. The TCR comes from a human donor with chronic lymphocytic leukemia. The rearranged segments are TRBV29-1 and TRBJ1-1, with the D gene call left open. The material was PBMCs, obtained after 12 months of ibrutinib treatment. The DNA reads TGCAGCGTTGTTGGGAAATCGGCTTTCTTT. This yields the protein CSVVGKSAFF.